The 31 T cell receptor beta chains below all came from one sample that was sequenced in a study of shared clonotypes between healthy human individuals. Profiling relied on immunoSEQ multiplex PCR, and the TCRdb table lists in-frame clones only, not all of them. The profile covers about 1.1 million clones, with approximately 80% appearing a single time and approximately 0.5% taken by the ten largest. The sequencing input was memory CD4+ T cells from PBMCs. Subset reported: CD45RA-negative fraction. These receptor sequences come from a man younger than 30 in good health. Some clones in this sample may be carry-over from other donors' samples.

The rearrangement joins TRBV27 to TRBJ1-2, with TRBD1 matching 8 bases. Trimming at V came to 5 bases and at J to 7 bases, leaving 12 bases not matched to a gene. Germline CDR1 is MNHEY and CDR2 is SMNVEV (reference sequence). The CDR3 is 15 amino acids. CDR3 sequence reads: CASSPSRQGLGGYTF. CDR3 DNA sequence: TGTGCCAGCAGTCCGTCGCGACAGGGGCTGGGTGGCTACACCTTC.

The chain employs TRBV18 and TRBJ2-1; D uncertain. The CDR3 has 16 amino acids. V shed 3 bases and J shed 0 bases, with 12 bases lying between them. Germline CDR1 and CDR2: KGHSH and LQKENI. In DNA form, the CDR3 reads TGTGCCAGCTCACCCACCTTACTGAGCTCCTACAATGAGCAGTTCTTC. Translating it yields CASSPTLLSSYNEQFF.

This clone came up once. This sequence joins TRBV5-1 and TRBJ2-2, with D perhaps matching TRBD1 or TRBD2 (5 bases each). From germline, CDR1 is SGHRS and CDR2 YFSETQ. CDR3 size: 16 residues. Trimming stripped 4 bases from V and 5 bases from J, with 18 bases between. The CDR3: CASSTMPGPITGELFF. CDR3 DNA: TGCGCCAGCAGCACAATGCCGGGACCGATAACCGGGGAGCTGTTTTTT.

The genes are TRBV9 and TRBJ1-5; D may be TRBD1 (5 bases). Germline values: CDR1 SGDLS, CDR2 YYNGEE. The CDR3 contains 13 residues. V was clipped by 3 bases and J by 3 bases, with 7 bases between them. CDR3 amino acids: CASSGDLNQPQHF. In DNA, the CDR3 is TGTGCCAGCAGCGGGGACCTCAATCAGCCCCAGCATTTT.

In the case of this clone: Other DNA sequences in the same sample also yield this CDR3. The chain links TRBV5-1 to TRBJ2-2; no clear D gene. The V gene's germline CDR1 is SGHRS and CDR2 YFSETQ. The ends were cut back, 0 bases at V and 2 bases at J, with 8 bases in the middle. The CDR3 extends over 15 amino acids. This chain's CDR3 is CASSLAVGNTGELFF. The CDR3 nucleotides read TGCGCCAGCAGCTTGGCGGTGGGAAACACCGGGGAGCTGTTTTTT.

The CDR3 here is CASSLGTQETQYF. In nucleotides, the CDR3 is TGTGCCAGCAGTCTGGGGACCCAAGAGACCCAGTACTTC. The chain employs TRBV28 and TRBJ2-5; either TRBD1 or TRBD2 may supply D (5 bases each). CDR3 length: 13 residues. CDR1 and CDR2 (germline): MDHEN, SYDVKM. Deletions cut 5 bases from V and 1 base from J, with 8 bases between.

The genes are TRBV7-3 and TRBJ2-1; the match to TRBD1 covers 8 bases. The germline gives CDR1 SGHTA, CDR2 FQGTGA. The CDR3 extends over 13 amino acids. After removal of 2 bases from V and 9 bases from J, the junction contained 3 bases not matched to a gene. The CDR3 sequence: CASSLSGGSEQFF. In DNA, the CDR3 is TGTGCCAGCAGCTTATCAGGGGGCAGTGAGCAGTTCTTC. The entire variable domain, with the rest obtained from reference TRBV7-3 and TRBJ2-1, is as follows: GAGVSQTPSNKVTEKGKYVELRCDPISGHTALYWYRQSLGQGPEFLIYFQGTGAADDSGLPNDRFFAVRPEGSVSTLKIQRTERGDSAVYLCASSLSGGSEQFFGPGTRLTVL.

The chain has TRBV2 and TRBJ1-1; D uncertain. V dropped 0 bases and J dropped 12 bases, with 11 bases sitting between them. The length of the CDR3 is 12 residues. CDR1 is SNHLY, CDR2 FYNNEI, per germline. CDR3 sequence (DNA): TGTGCCAGCAGTGAAGCGGCGCTCCGGCCTTTCTTT. Translated, it gives CASSEAALRPFF.

In the case of this clone: This may arise from a read error, as a much more abundant clone is one base away. V and J are TRBV18 and TRBJ1-1; 7 bases are a match to TRBD1. V gave up 4 bases and J gave up 0 bases; unmatched junction bases: 2. Per the germline V gene, CDR1 is KGHSH and CDR2 is LQKENI. This CDR3 spans 14 amino acids. CDR3 in amino acids: CASSRDRMNTEAFF. Written as DNA, the CDR3 is TGTGCCAGCTCACGGGACAGAATGAACACTGAAGCTTTCTTT.

This clone was recorded only once. This rearrangement joins TRBV28 to TRBJ1-1; D remains ambiguous. Germline CDR1 MDHEN, CDR2 SYDVKM. V lost 5 bases to trimming and J lost 6 bases, with 13 bases between them. CDR3 length equals 13 residues. CDR3 loop: CASSGADDAEAFF. CDR3 nucleotides: TGTGCCAGCAGTGGAGCAGACGACGCTGAAGCTTTCTTT.

The chain links TRBV28 to TRBJ2-5, with unresolved D. The V end was cut by 6 bases, the J end by 3 bases, with 5 bases between. This CDR3 has 11 residues. The V gene's germline CDR1 is MDHEN and CDR2 SYDVKM. The CDR3 DNA follows: TGTGCCAGCAGGCGGAAAGAGACCCAGTACTTC. Translated, it gives CASRRKETQYF.

A few counts support this clone. The rearrangement joins TRBV6-1 to TRBJ1-1; D is ambiguous. CDR3 length equals 13 residues. V lost 6 bases to trimming and J lost 1 base, with 9 bases between them. Germline V gene lookup returns CDR1 MNHNS and CDR2 SASEGT. The CDR3 protein is CASRALQNTEAFF. The CDR3 DNA follows: TGTGCCAGCAGGGCCTTACAGAACACTGAAGCTTTCTTT.

The chain joins TRBV4-1 to TRBJ2-1; 8 nucleotides align to TRBD1. This CDR3 contains 17 residues. Germline V gene sequence: CDR1 MGHRA, CDR2 YSYEKL. The V and J ends lost 3 bases and 0 bases, in that order; junction bases with no gene match: 7. The CDR3 protein is CASSQGQARSSYNEQFF. The CDR3 DNA is TGCGCCAGCAGCCAGGGACAGGCCAGGAGCTCCTACAATGAGCAGTTCTTC.

This clone turned up a few times. This chain links TRBV6-1 with TRBJ1-6; tentatively, D is TRBD1 (5 bases). Trimming took 2 bases from V and 11 from J, leaving 10 bases between them. The CDR3 has 13 amino acids. Germline V lookup: CDR1 MNHNS, CDR2 SASEGT. CDR3: CASSENGGPPLHF. The CDR3 nucleotides read TGTGCCAGCAGTGAAAATGGGGGACCACCCCTCCACTTT.

The chain combines TRBV7-2 with TRBJ2-1; D is unclear. CDR3 size: 11 residues. Trimming removed 4 bases from V and 9 bases from J, with 7 bases in between. Germline CDR1 and CDR2: SGHTA and FQGNSA. The CDR3 spells CASSYMFEQFF. CDR3 sequence (DNA): TGTGCCAGCAGCTATATGTTTGAGCAGTTCTTC.

As DNA, the CDR3 is TGTGCCAGCAGCTCCATCCAGCGCGGGCCAGGAAACACCATATATTTT. It encodes CASSSIQRGPGNTIYF. V gene TRBV5-5 combines with J gene TRBJ1-3; D unresolved. Germline CDR1 is SGHKS and CDR2 is YYEKEE (reference sequence). V dropped 3 bases and J dropped 4 bases, with 17 bases sitting between them. CDR3 length: 16 residues.

The chain has TRBV5-8 and TRBJ2-1; D is possibly TRBD1 (7 bases). V was pared by 4 bases and J by 3 bases, with 17 bases between. Germline V gives CDR1 SGHTS, CDR2 YDEGEE. The CDR3 is 16 residues long. As DNA, the CDR3 is TGTGCCAGCAGCGCCGACAGGGTGGGGGGCTACAATGAGCAGTTCTTC. Encoded protein: CASSADRVGGYNEQFF.

The rearrangement joins TRBV7-3 to TRBJ2-3; 10 bases map to TRBD2. The trim removed 3 bases at V and 3 bases at J, leaving 3 bases unmatched. This CDR3 has 15 residues. Germline loops: CDR1 SGHTA, CDR2 FQGTGA. In DNA, the CDR3 is TGTGCCAGCAGCTTTGGACTAGCGGAGACAGATACGCAGTATTTT. Translated: CASSFGLAETDTQYF.

This chain joins TRBV4-1 and TRBJ2-6, with D perhaps being TRBD1 or TRBD2 (7 bases each). This CDR3 is built from 16 residues. V was trimmed by 4 bases and J by 1 base, leaving 11 bases between them. Germline V gene sequence: CDR1 MGHRA, CDR2 YSYEKL. The CDR3 coding sequence is TGCGCCAGCAGCCCCCAGGGGGGGTCTGGGGCCAACGTCCTGACTTTC. Translating gives CASSPQGGSGANVLTF.

The CDR3 nucleotides read TGTGCCACCAGCATCGGGGCCACAGATACGCAGTATTTT. Amino acids: CATSIGATDTQYF. The chain combines TRBV15 with TRBJ2-3; tentatively, D is TRBD1 or TRBD2 (5 bases each). Germline lookup yields CDR1 LNHNV and CDR2 YYDKDF (reference sequence). The CDR3 consists of 13 residues. Trimming removed 4 bases from V and 2 bases from J, with 7 bases in between.

The rearrangement links TRBV5-1 to TRBJ2-5; 9 bases align to TRBD1. CDR3 length equals 13 residues. The junction had 8 bases not matched to a gene; V was cut back by 5 bases and J by 9 bases. The germline gives CDR1 SGHRS, CDR2 YFSETQ. DNA for the CDR3: TGCGCCAGCAGTCCGGGACAGGGAGGTGCCCAGTACTTC. Its translation: CASSPGQGGAQYF.

A remark on this clone: A read error may account for a junction end that differs from germline. The chain couples TRBV10-3 to TRBJ2-1, with D maybe TRBD2 (7 bases). This CDR3 spans 13 amino acids. CDR1 and CDR2 (germline): ENHRY, SYGVKD. CDR3 DNA: TGTGCCATTAGTGGTCAGGGGAGGGATGAGCAGTTCTTC. Amino acids: CAISGQGRDEQFF.

Worth noting for this clone: The germline gene is not matched at one end of the junction; a read error may be the cause. The chain links TRBV5-6 to TRBJ2-1; 7 bases align to TRBD2. Germline CDR1 reads SGHDT; CDR2 reads YYEEEE. The CDR3 sequence is 16 residues long. The CDR3 reads CASSLWEGASYYEQFF. The CDR3 nucleotides are TGTGCCAGCAGCTTGTGGGAGGGAGCCTCCTACTATGAGCAGTTCTTC.

This chain connects TRBV7-6 to TRBJ2-1; TRBD2 matches at 11 bases. The junction had 4 bases not matched to a gene; V was cut back by 0 bases and J by 6 bases. The CDR3 contains 16 residues. Germline V gene sequence: CDR1 SGHVS, CDR2 FNYEAQ. For the CDR3, the DNA is TGTGCCAGCAGCTTAGCCTATCTAGCGGGAGGCAATGAGCAGTTCTTC. This encodes CASSLAYLAGGNEQFF.

This clone showed up just once. V is TRBV11-2 and J is TRBJ2-2, with D unresolved. This CDR3 spans 13 amino acids. Looked up from germline, CDR1 is SGHAT and CDR2 is FQNNGV. Trimming left V 5 bases short and J 4 bases short, with 8 bases between. CDR3 amino acids: CASSPILTGELFF. The CDR3 DNA sequence: TGTGCCAGCAGCCCCATCCTCACCGGGGAGCTGTTTTTT.

This clone showed up just once. CDR3 region: CASSYGGEEQYF. For the CDR3, the DNA is TGTGCCAGCAGTTACGGGGGAGAAGAGCAGTACTTC. The chain combines TRBV6-6 with TRBJ2-5; TRBD1 or TRBD2 may be the D gene (5 bases each). With 2 bases removed from V and 11 bases from J, the gap between germline ends came to 12 bases. This CDR3 is built from 12 residues. CDR1 is MNHNY and CDR2 is SVGAGI in the germline V gene (reference sequence).

This clone was seen more than once but under ten times. This chain uses TRBV18 with TRBJ1-4; D is possibly TRBD1 (6 bases). V was pared by 8 bases and J by 8 bases, with 15 bases between. This CDR3 is built from 13 residues. Germline assignment: CDR1 KGHSH and CDR2 LQKENI. The CDR3 sequence: CASAYRVQEKLFF. In DNA form, the CDR3 reads TGTGCCAGCGCTTACAGGGTACAAGAAAAACTGTTTTTT. Using reference TRBV18 and TRBJ1-4 for the parts outside the CDR3, the full variable domain is NAGVMQNPRHLVRRRGQEARLRCSPMKGHSHVYWYRQLPEEGLKFMVYLQKENIIDESGMPKERFSAEFPKEGPSILRIQQVVRGDSAAYFCASAYRVQEKLFFGSGTQLSVL.

The rearrangement uses TRBV7-2 and TRBJ2-7, with D unresolved. This CDR3 has 15 residues. Trimming took off 1 base at V and 1 base at J, with 11 bases between the two ends. CDR1 and CDR2 (germline): SGHTA, FQGNSA. In nucleotides, the CDR3 is TGTGCCAGCAGCTTAGAACTCACCGGATCCTACGAGCAGTACTTC. It encodes CASSLELTGSYEQYF.

The chain has TRBV19 and TRBJ1-2; 7 bases agree with TRBD1. The V gene's germline CDR1 is LNHDA and CDR2 SQIVND (reference sequence). V gave up 3 bases and J gave up 4 bases; unmatched junction bases: 8. This CDR3 contains 15 residues. The CDR3 bases are TGTGCCAGTAGTATTGGCGGACAGGCTGGCTATGGCTACACCTTC. Translating gives CASSIGGQAGYGYTF.

The J gene is TRBJ2-6, the V gene TRBV4-2; D possibly uses TRBD1 or TRBD2 (5 bases each). Germline V gene data show CDR1 as LGHNA and CDR2 as YNFKEQ. This CDR3 comprises 18 residues. V was shortened by 4 bases and J by 0 bases, with 16 bases between the two germline ends. CDR3 sequence reads: CASSPRPGPDSGANVLTF. CDR3 DNA sequence: TGTGCCAGCAGCCCCAGGCCGGGACCCGACTCTGGGGCCAACGTCCTGACTTTC.

The chain combines TRBV5-1 with TRBJ2-7; 9 nucleotides agree with TRBD1. Trimming took 0 bases from V and 2 from J; bases not matched to a gene: 3. The CDR3 covers 15 residues. Germline values: CDR1 SGHRS, CDR2 YFSETQ. CDR3 region: CASSLGTGATYEQYF. The CDR3 DNA reads as TGCGCCAGCAGCTTGGGGACAGGGGCGACCTACGAGCAGTACTTC. Complete variable domain (other parts from reference TRBV5-1 and TRBJ2-7): KAGVTQTPRYLIKTRGQQVTLSCSPISGHRSVSWYQQTPGQGLQFLFEYFSETQRNKGNFPGRFSGRQFSNSRSEMNVSTLELGDSALYLCASSLGTGATYEQYFGPGTRLTVT.